This T cell receptor beta chain emerged from a study of blood T cell repertoires in COVID-19. Study information: Researchers got acute and convalescent COVID-19 samples from the United States, Italy and Spain. T cells, B-cell-depleted T cells, or PBMCs supplied cDNA or gDNA.

The J segment lost 8 bases and the V segment lost 5 bases, leaving 7 bases of the junction unmatched. CDR1 is MRHNA, CDR2 SNTAGT, per germline. The CDR3 sequence is 13 residues long. Per the authors' pipeline: Reference gene primer amplification gave estimated nucleated cell counts. Here immunoSEQ multiplex PCR was the method, and the copy in TCRdb shows in-frame clones only, minus some. That table supplies the V and J calls and clone size; D and trimming were determined from the DNA. Of about 140,000 clones in the sample, 60% to 85% were seen once. V gene TRBV6-4 combines with J gene TRBJ1-2; 8 bases fit TRBD1. This sequence originates from a man in his fifties with acute or convalescent COVID-19. The specimen was peripheral blood. The CDR3 nucleotides read TGTGCCAGCAGTCCTGACAGGGGAATCGGCTACACCTTC. This sequence encodes CASSPDRGIGYTF.